This TCR beta chain was obtained from a study of OX40 agonist ivuxolimab in advanced cancers. At the level of the study: Males comprised 82.7% of the group, whose mean age was about 61 years (range roughly 20 to 90).

Profiled with immunoSEQ multiplex PCR; TCRdb holds only in-frame clones, not every one. The table includes about 83,000 clones, around 90% detected once. V lost 5 bases, J lost 0 bases, and 6 bases stayed unmatched. The CDR3 has 16 residues. CDR1 and CDR2 from the germline V gene are MGHRA and YSYEKL. The gene calls are TRBV4-1 and TRBJ2-3; TRBD2 matches 9 bases. The sequences come from CD4+ or CD8+ T cells sorted from blood, collected in a trial of the OX40 agonist ivuxolimab. The sequence was collected from an adult with an advanced solid tumor such as melanoma, head and neck, liver or kidney cancer. CDR3 in DNA: TGCGCCAGCAGCAGGAGCCTAGCGGGAAGCACAGATACGCAGTATTTT. Translation: CASSRSLAGSTDTQYF.